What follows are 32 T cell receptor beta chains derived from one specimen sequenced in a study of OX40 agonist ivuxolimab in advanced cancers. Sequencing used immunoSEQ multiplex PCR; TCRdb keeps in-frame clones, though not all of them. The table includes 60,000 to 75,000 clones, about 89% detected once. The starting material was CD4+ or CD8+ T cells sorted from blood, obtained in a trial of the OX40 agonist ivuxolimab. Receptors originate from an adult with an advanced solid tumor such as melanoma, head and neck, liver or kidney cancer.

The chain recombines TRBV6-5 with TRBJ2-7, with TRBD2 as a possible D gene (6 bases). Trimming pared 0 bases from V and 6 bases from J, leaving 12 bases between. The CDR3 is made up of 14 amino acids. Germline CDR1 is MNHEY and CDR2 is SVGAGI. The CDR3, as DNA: TGTGCCAGCAGTTACTCGATATCCGGGGGCGAGCAGTACTTC. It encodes CASSYSISGGEQYF.

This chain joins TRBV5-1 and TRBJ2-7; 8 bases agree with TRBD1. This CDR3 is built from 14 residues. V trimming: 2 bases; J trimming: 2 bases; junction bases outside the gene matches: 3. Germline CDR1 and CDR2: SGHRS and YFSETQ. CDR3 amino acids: CASSFGQGPYEQYF. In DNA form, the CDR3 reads TGCGCCAGCAGCTTCGGACAGGGTCCCTACGAGCAGTACTTC.

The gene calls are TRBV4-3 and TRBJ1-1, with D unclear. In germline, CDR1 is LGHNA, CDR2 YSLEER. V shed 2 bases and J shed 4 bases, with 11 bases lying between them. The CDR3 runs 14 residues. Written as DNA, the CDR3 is TGCGCCAGCAGCCAAATCGATGGTGCCACTGAAGCTTTCTTT. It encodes CASSQIDGATEAFF.

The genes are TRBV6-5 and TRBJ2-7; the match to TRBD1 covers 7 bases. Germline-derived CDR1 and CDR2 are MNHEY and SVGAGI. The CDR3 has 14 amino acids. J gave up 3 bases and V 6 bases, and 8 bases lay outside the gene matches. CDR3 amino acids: CASRQGQSLYEQYF. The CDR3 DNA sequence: TGTGCCAGCAGACAGGGGCAAAGTCTCTACGAGCAGTACTTC.

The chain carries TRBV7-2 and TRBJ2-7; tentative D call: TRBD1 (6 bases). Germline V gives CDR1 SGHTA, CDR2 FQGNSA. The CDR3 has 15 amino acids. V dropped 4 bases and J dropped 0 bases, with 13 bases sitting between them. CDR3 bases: TGTGCCAGCAGCTGGGACACGTCGAGCTCCTACGAGCAGTACTTC. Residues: CASSWDTSSSYEQYF.

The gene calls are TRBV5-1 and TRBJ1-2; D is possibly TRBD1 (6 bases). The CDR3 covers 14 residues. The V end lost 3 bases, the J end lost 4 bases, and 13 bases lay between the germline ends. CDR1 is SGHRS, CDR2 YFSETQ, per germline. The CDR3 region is CASSSDRNSYGYTF. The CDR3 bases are TGCGCCAGCAGCTCCGACAGGAACAGCTATGGCTACACCTTC.

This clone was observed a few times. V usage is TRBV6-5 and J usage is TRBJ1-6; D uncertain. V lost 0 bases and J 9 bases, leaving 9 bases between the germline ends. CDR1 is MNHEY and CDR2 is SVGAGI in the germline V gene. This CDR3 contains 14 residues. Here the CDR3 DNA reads TGTGCCAGCAGTTACTCGCTGGAAAGTTCACCCCTCCACTTT. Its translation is CASSYSLESSPLHF.

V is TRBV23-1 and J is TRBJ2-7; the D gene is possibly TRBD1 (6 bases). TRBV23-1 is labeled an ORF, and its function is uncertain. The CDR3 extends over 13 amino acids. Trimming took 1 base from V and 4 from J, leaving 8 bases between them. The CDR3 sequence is CASSQLDRYEQYF. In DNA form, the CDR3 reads TGCGCCAGCAGTCAATTGGACAGATACGAGCAGTACTTC.

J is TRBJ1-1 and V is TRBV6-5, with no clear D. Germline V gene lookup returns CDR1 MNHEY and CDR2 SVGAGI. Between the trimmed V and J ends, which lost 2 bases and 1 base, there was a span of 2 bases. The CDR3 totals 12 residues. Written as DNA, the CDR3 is TGTGCCAGCAGTTACCGGAACACTGAAGCTTTCTTT. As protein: CASSYRNTEAFF.

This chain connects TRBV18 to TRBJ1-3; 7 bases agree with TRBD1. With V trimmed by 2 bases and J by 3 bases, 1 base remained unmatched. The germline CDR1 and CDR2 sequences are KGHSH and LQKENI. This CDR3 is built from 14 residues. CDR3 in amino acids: CASSPNRGGNTIYF. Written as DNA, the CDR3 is TGTGCCAGCTCACCAAACAGGGGTGGAAACACCATATATTTT.

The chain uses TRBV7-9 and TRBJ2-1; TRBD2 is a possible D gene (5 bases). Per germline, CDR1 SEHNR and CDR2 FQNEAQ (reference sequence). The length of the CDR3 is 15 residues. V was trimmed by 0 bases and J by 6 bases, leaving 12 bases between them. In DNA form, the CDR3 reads TGTGCCAGCAGCTTAGCGGCAGCGGAGAGCAATGAGCAGTTCTTC. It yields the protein CASSLAAAESNEQFF.

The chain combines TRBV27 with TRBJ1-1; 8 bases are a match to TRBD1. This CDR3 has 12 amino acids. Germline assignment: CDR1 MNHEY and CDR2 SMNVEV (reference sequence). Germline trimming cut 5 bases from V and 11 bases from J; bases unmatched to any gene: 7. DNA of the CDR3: TGTGCCAGCAGTCCCCGGACAGGGCGGGCTTTCTTT. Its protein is CASSPRTGRAFF.

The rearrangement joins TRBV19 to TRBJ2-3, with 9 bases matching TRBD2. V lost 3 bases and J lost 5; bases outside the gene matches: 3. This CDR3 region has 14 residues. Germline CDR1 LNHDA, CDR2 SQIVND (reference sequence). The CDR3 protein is CASSIRGGGDTQYF. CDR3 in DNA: TGTGCCAGTAGTATCCGCGGGGGGGGAGATACGCAGTATTTT.

The CDR3 coding sequence is TGTGCCAGCAGTCCCCCTCTGCGGCCCCAGCATTTT. Protein sequence: CASSPPLRPQHF. The rearrangement joins TRBV6-5 to TRBJ1-5; D gene ambiguous. The CDR3 loop spans 12 amino acids. Germline V lookup: CDR1 MNHEY, CDR2 SVGAGI. V dropped 5 bases and J dropped 9 bases, with 11 bases sitting between them.

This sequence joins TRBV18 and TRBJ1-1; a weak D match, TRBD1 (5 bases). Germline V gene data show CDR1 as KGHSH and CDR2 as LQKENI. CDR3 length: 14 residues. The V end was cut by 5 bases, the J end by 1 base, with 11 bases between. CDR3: CASSWAGQNTEAFF. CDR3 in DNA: TGTGCCAGCTCATGGGCGGGGCAGAACACTGAAGCTTTCTTT.

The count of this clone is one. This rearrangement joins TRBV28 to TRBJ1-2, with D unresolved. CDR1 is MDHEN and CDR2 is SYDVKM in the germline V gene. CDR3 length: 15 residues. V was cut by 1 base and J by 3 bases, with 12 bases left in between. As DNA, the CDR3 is TGTGCCAGCAGTTTATCTATAGGCGTTTACTATGGCTACACCTTC. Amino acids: CASSLSIGVYYGYTF.

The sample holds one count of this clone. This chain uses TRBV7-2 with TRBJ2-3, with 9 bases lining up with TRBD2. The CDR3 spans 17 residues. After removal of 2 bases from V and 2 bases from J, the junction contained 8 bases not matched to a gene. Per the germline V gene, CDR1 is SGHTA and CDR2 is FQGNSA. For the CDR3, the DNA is TGTGCCAGCAGCTTACAGGCTAGCGGGGCCTCCACAGATACGCAGTATTTT. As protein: CASSLQASGASTDTQYF. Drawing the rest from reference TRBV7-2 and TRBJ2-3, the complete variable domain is GAGVSQSPSNKVTEKGKDVELRCDPISGHTALYWYRQSLGQGLEFLIYFQGNSAPDKSGLPSDRFSAERTGGSVSTLTIQRTQQEDSAVYLCASSLQASGASTDTQYFGPGTRLTVL.

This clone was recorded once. The CDR3 here is CASSRPATNEKLFF. CDR3 nucleotides: TGTGCCAGCAGCCGCCCTGCAACTAATGAAAAACTGTTTTTT. The rearrangement uses TRBV9 and TRBJ1-4; D call uncertain. This CDR3 comprises 14 residues. Germline V gives CDR1 SGDLS, CDR2 YYNGEE. V lost 4 bases and J 0 bases, leaving 7 bases between the germline ends.

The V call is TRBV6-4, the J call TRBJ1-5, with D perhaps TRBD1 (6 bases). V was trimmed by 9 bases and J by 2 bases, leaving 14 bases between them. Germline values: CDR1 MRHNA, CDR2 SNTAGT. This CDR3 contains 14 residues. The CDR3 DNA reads TGTGCCAGGCGAACAGGGAGAGGCAATCAGCCCCAGCATTTT. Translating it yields CARRTGRGNQPQHF.

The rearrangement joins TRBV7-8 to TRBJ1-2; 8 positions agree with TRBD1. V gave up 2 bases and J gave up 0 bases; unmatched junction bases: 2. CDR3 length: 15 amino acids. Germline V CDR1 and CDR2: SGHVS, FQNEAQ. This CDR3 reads CASSLSGGANYGYTF. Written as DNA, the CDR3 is TGTGCCAGCAGCTTATCAGGGGGCGCTAACTATGGCTACACCTTC.

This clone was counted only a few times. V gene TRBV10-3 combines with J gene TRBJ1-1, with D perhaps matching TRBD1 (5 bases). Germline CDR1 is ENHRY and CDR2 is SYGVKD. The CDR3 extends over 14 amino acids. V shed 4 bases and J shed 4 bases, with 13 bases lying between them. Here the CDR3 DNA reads TGTGCCATCAGTGTCCAGGGTAGGACCACTGAAGCTTTCTTT. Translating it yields CAISVQGRTTEAFF.

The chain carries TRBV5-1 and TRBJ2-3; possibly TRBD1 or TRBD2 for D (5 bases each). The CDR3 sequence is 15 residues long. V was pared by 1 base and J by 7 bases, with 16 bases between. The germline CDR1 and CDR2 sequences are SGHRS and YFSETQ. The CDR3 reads CASSLSSGPGNTQYF. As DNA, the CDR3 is TGCGCCAGCAGCTTGTCGTCGGGGCCCGGGAATACGCAGTATTTT. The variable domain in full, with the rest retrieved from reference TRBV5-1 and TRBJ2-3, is KAGVTQTPRYLIKTRGQQVTLSCSPISGHRSVSWYQQTPGQGLQFLFEYFSETQRNKGNFPGRFSGRQFSNSRSEMNVSTLELGDSALYLCASSLSSGPGNTQYFGPGTRLTVL.

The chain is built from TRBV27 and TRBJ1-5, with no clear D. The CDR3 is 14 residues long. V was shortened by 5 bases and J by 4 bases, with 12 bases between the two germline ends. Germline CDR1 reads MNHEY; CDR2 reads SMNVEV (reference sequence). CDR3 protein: CASSTGLRNQPQHF. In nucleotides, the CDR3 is TGTGCCAGCAGTACCGGACTGCGAAATCAGCCCCAGCATTTT.

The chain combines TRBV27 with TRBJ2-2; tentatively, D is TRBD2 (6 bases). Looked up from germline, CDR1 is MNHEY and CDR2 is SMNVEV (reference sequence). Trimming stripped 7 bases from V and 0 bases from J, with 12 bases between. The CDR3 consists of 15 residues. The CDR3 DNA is TGTGCCAGCATCCTTAGCGGAACGAACACCGGGGAGCTGTTTTTT. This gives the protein CASILSGTNTGELFF.

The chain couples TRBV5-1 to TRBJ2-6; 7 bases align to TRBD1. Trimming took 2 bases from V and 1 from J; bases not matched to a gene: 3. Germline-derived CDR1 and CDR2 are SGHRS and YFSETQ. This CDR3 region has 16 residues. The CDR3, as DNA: TGCGCCAGCAGCTTCTCGACAGGGTCTGGGGCCAACGTCCTGACTTTC. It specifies CASSFSTGSGANVLTF. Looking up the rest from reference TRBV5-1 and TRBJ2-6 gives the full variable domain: KAGVTQTPRYLIKTRGQQVTLSCSPISGHRSVSWYQQTPGQGLQFLFEYFSETQRNKGNFPGRFSGRQFSNSRSEMNVSTLELGDSALYLCASSFSTGSGANVLTFGAGSRLTVL.

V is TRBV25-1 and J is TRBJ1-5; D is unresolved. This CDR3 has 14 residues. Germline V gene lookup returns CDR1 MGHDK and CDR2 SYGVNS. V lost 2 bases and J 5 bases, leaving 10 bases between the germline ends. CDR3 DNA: TGTGCCAGCAGTGAAGGTCCGTGGGATCAGCCCCAGCATTTT. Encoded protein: CASSEGPWDQPQHF.

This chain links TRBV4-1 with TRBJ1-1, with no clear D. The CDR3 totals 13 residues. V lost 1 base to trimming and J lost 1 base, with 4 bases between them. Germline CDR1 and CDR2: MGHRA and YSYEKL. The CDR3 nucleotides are TGCGCCAGCAGCCAAGCAGGGAACACTGAAGCTTTCTTT. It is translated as CASSQAGNTEAFF.

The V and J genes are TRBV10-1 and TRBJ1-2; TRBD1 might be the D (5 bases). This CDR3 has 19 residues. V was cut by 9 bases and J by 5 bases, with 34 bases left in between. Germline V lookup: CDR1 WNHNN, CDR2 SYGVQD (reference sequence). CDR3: CASPPRAGEFGALSYGYTF. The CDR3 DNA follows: TGCGCCAGTCCACCCCGCGCGGGGGAGTTTGGGGCCCTTAGTTATGGCTACACCTTC.

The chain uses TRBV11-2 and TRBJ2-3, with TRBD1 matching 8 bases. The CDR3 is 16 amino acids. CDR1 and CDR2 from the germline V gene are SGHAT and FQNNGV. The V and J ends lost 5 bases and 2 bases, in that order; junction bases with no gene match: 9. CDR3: CASSTGQGVFTDTQYF. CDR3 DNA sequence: TGTGCCAGCAGCACCGGACAGGGCGTATTCACAGATACGCAGTATTTT.

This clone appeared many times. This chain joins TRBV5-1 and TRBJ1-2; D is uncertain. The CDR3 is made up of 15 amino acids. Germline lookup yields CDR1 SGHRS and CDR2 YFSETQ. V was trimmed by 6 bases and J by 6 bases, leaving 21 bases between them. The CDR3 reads CASKVEVVVRDGYTF. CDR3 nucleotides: TGCGCCAGCAAGGTTGAGGTCGTGGTGCGGGATGGCTACACCTTC.

CDR3 sequence (DNA): TGTGCCAGCAGCACCTCGGGAGGGGGAGGATATAACTATGGCTACACCTTC. This sequence encodes CASSTSGGGGYNYGYTF. This chain links TRBV28 with TRBJ1-2, with D perhaps matching TRBD1 (6 bases). This CDR3 region has 17 residues. V was pared by 6 bases and J by 1 base, with 21 bases between. Per germline, CDR1 MDHEN and CDR2 SYDVKM.

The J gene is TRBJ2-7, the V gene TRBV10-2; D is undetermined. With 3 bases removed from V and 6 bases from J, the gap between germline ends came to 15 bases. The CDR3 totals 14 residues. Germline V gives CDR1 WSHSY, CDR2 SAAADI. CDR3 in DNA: TGCGCCAGCAGTGAAATCGCCAGTTGGGGCGAGCAGTACTTC. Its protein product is CASSEIASWGEQYF.